The 9 T cell receptor beta chains given below trace back to one sample, sequenced in a study of early T cells in non-severe SARS-CoV-2 infection. TCRdb independently ran MiXCR on the 5' RACE reads; one entry per CDR3 protein. The table includes under 140,000 distinct CDR3 sequences, over 9.5% detected once. Sample: whole blood, taken at baseline. These receptors originate from an adult who was a healthcare worker with PCR-confirmed SARS-CoV-2 infection or an uninfected control (not recorded which).

The table lists this clonotype with a few counts. The chain employs TRBV5-1 and TRBJ2-1, with D perhaps assigned TRBD1 or TRBD2 (6 bases each). The CDR3 loop spans 15 amino acids. The germline V gene encodes CDR1 SGHRS and CDR2 YFSETQ. The ends were cut back, 4 bases at V and 6 bases at J, with 17 bases in the middle. This CDR3 is CASSPRGLDVNEQFF. The CDR3 region has the DNA TGCGCCAGCAGCCCCCGGGGGCTAGATGTCAATGAGCAGTTCTTC.

The table lists this clonotype with a few counts. The CDR3 coding sequence is TGTGCCTGGATTCTGGACAGGGCTGGAAACACCATATATTTT. It yields the protein CAWILDRAGNTIYF. The chain uses TRBV30 and TRBJ1-3; 8 bases map to TRBD1. Germline-derived CDR1 and CDR2 are GTSNPN and SVGIG (reference sequence). After removal of 4 bases from V and 2 bases from J, the junction contained 4 bases not matched to a gene. The CDR3 consists of 14 residues.

This rearrangement joins TRBV12-3 or TRBV12-4 to TRBJ1-1; 7 positions agree with TRBD1. This CDR3 has 14 residues. The V segment lost 2 bases and the J segment 5 bases; nucleotides outside the gene matches: 5. The CDR3, as DNA: TGTGCCAGCAGTTTAATGACAGGGCAGACTGAAGCTTTCTTT. It yields the protein CASSLMTGQTEAFF.

This clonotype was recorded a few times. The chain recombines TRBV18 with TRBJ1-2; tentatively, D is TRBD1 (5 bases). From germline, CDR1 is KGHSH and CDR2 LQKENI. The CDR3 runs to 14 residues. V was clipped by 3 bases and J by 0 bases, with 8 bases between them. In DNA form, the CDR3 reads TGTGCCAGCTCACCCGGGGGATCTAACTATGGCTACACCTTC. Translation: CASSPGGSNYGYTF.

This clonotype came up many times. V gene TRBV5-1 combines with J gene TRBJ2-7; no clear D gene. V dropped 3 bases and J dropped 3 bases, with 13 bases sitting between them. Germline values: CDR1 SGHRS, CDR2 YFSETQ. The CDR3 extends over 14 amino acids. The CDR3 loop is CASSYGGSIYEQYF. CDR3 nucleotide sequence: TGCGCCAGCAGCTATGGCGGATCTATCTACGAGCAGTACTTC.

This clonotype was counted at least ten times. This chain uses TRBV7-2 with TRBJ2-7; D gene ambiguous. Germline CDR1 is SGHTA and CDR2 is FQGNSA. V was cut by 5 bases and J by 2 bases, with 16 bases left in between. This CDR3 comprises 15 residues. The CDR3 protein is CASSATAVGAYEQYF. The CDR3 DNA reads TGTGCCAGCAGCGCAACGGCGGTCGGCGCCTACGAGCAGTACTTC. Full variable domain (rest looked up from reference TRBV7-2 and TRBJ2-7): GAGVSQSPSNKVTEKGKDVELRCDPISGHTALYWYRQSLGQGLEFLIYFQGNSAPDKSGLPSDRFSAERTGGSVSTLTIQRTQQEDSAVYLCASSATAVGAYEQYFGPGTRLTVT.

The rearrangement uses TRBV12-3 or TRBV12-4 and TRBJ2-2, with 7 nucleotides matching TRBD2. V was clipped by 7 bases and J by 6 bases; unmatched bases: 11. The length of the CDR3 is 15 residues. CDR3 sequence (DNA): TGTGCCAGCACCCGAGTTGCGGGAGTTGCCGGGGAGCTGTTTTTT. Its protein product is CASTRVAGVAGELFF.

The V call is TRBV10-3, the J call TRBJ2-7; 8 bases agree with TRBD2. The CDR3 covers 14 residues. After removal of 5 bases from V and 6 bases from J, the junction contained 9 bases not matched to a gene. Germline V gives CDR1 ENHRY, CDR2 SYGVKD. Here the CDR3 reads CAISLLAEVGEQYF. CDR3 DNA: TGTGCCATCAGTCTACTAGCGGAGGTGGGCGAGCAGTACTTC.

The chain recombines TRBV2 with TRBJ1-5; D remains ambiguous. This CDR3 comprises 15 residues. Trimming left V 3 bases short and J 4 bases short, with 13 bases between. Germline V gene lookup returns CDR1 SNHLY and CDR2 FYNNEI. Here the CDR3 DNA reads TGTGCCAGCAGTGACCGGGTTGAGGTGAATCAGCCCCAGCATTTT. Its protein product is CASSDRVEVNQPQHF.